This T cell receptor beta chain originates from a study of T cell responses to AZD1222 COVID-19 vaccine. Trimming took off 0 bases at V and 0 bases at J, with 11 bases between the two ends. CDR1 is GTSNPN and CDR2 is SVGIG in the germline V gene (reference sequence). CDR3 length equals 15 residues. The assay was immunoSEQ multiplex PCR, and TCRdb's table has in-frame clones only and misses some. The table lists about 140,000 clones, about 90% of them singletons. The chain joins TRBV30 to TRBJ1-1; no reliable D call. This receptor was identified in an adult in good health. This specimen was peripheral blood, taken on day 0 of AZD1222 vaccination. The CDR3 region is CAWSVRAALNTEAFF. The DNA of the CDR3 is TGTGCCTGGAGTGTACGGGCCGCATTGAACACTGAAGCTTTCTTT. Full variable domain (outside the CDR3, taken from reference TRBV30 and TRBJ1-1): SQTIHQWPATLVQPVGSPLSLECTVEGTSNPNLYWYRQAAGRGLQLLFYSVGIGQISSEVPQNLSASRPQDRQFILSSKKLLLSDSGFYLCAWSVRAALNTEAFFGQGTRLTVV.